This T cell receptor (beta chain) was captured in a study of neurological immune-mediated disorders. V lost 5 bases, J lost 7 bases, and 14 bases lay in between. The CDR3 spans 14 residues. Study results and limitations: For the multiple sclerosis repertoire cluster, an association with any clinical or MRI feature was absent.

One entry per CDR3 protein results from TCRdb running MiXCR on the 5' RACE reads. The data contain 30,000 to 40,000 distinct CDR3 sequences, approximately 4.2% of them singletons. 2 million unsorted PBMCs were stored in RNAlater at -80 °C before RNA extraction. In its sample, this clonotype was seen many times. The antigen remains undetermined. The TCR was taken from a man aged 25 to 40 with multiple sclerosis. The V gene is TRBV12-3 or TRBV12-4, the J gene TRBJ1-4, with a tentative D call TRBD1 (5 bases). Material for sequencing was PBMCs. The CDR3 loop reads CASSEGPGSEKLFF. DNA for the CDR3: TGTGCCAGCAGTGAGGGGCCCGGGAGTGAAAAACTGTTTTTT.